This record concerns one TCR beta chain sequence. Produced via immunoSEQ multiplex PCR; TCRdb's table is partial and in-frame only. The sample comprises around 270,000 clones, more than 75% of which are singletons, and over 5% rests with the top ten. The CDR3 runs to 15 residues. Looked up from germline, CDR1 is LNHDA and CDR2 is SQIVND (reference sequence). V gave up 2 bases and J gave up 10 bases; unmatched junction bases: 4. The sample belongs to a study of blood T cell repertoires in COVID-19. Overall study context: Spain, Italy and the United States supplied samples that represented acute and convalescent COVID-19. The cDNA or gDNA used as material had been derived from T cells, B-cell-depleted T cells, or PBMCs.

Patients of the Seattle cohort, enrolled during active infection, were followed longitudinally. The sample comprised peripheral blood. This TCR derives from a woman aged 55-75 years with COVID-19, enrolled during active disease. V is TRBV19 and J is TRBJ2-1; 14 nucleotides line up with TRBD2. The CDR3 DNA follows: TGTGCCAGTAGTATAAGTGGACTAGCGGGAGGAGAGCAGTTCTTC. It encodes CASSISGLAGGEQFF.